Listed here are 5 T cell receptor beta chains from one sample, sequenced in a study of shared clonotypes between healthy human individuals. Using immunoSEQ multiplex PCR, the repertoire was profiled, and TCRdb retains in-frame clones only, with some absent. The sample holds about 490,000 clones, 76% seen once. Sequencing was carried out using PBMCs. These TCRs come from a woman aged 40 to 55 in good health. Some clones in this sample may be carry-over from other donors' samples.

The rearrangement joins TRBV13 to TRBJ2-7, with TRBD2 as a possible D gene (6 bases). Germline V CDR1 and CDR2: PRHDT, FYEKMQ (reference sequence). V was trimmed by 4 bases and J by 2 bases, leaving 15 bases between them. This CDR3 is built from 15 residues. The CDR3 DNA follows: TGTGCCAGCAGCTCCCACGGGAGTTCCCCCTACGAGCAGTACTTC. The encoded protein is CASSSHGSSPYEQYF.

This sequence joins TRBV28 and TRBJ1-5; no definite D call. Germline CDR1 MDHEN, CDR2 SYDVKM. The V end was cut by 0 bases, the J end by 2 bases, with 11 bases between. This CDR3 comprises 16 residues. The CDR3 DNA reads TGTGCCAGCAGTTTATGGAGGGATGGCGGCAATCAGCCCCAGCATTTT. Protein: CASSLWRDGGNQPQHF.

This clone has only one observation. The J gene is TRBJ2-7, the V gene TRBV28, with D possibly being TRBD2 (5 bases). The CDR3 spans 15 residues. CDR1 MDHEN and CDR2 SYDVKM come from the germline V gene. The V and J ends lost 7 bases and 7 bases respectively, with 23 bases between them. The CDR3 loop reads CASTGTPTSSTEQYF. CDR3 nucleotides: TGTGCCAGCACAGGAACCCCTACTAGTTCTACAGAGCAGTACTTC. The entire variable domain, with the rest obtained from reference TRBV28 and TRBJ2-7, is as follows: DVKVTQSSRYLVKRTGEKVFLECVQDMDHENMFWYRQDPGLGLRLIYFSYDVKMKEKGDIPEGYSVSREKKERFSLILESASTNQTSMYLCASTGTPTSSTEQYFGPGTRLTVT.

The rearrangement links TRBV30 to TRBJ1-2; the D is unclear. The CDR3 has 13 residues. V gave up 0 bases and J gave up 1 base, with 6 bases separating them. Germline values: CDR1 GTSNPN, CDR2 SVGIG (reference sequence). CDR3 loop: CAWSVTFNYGYTF. DNA of the CDR3: TGTGCCTGGAGTGTTACCTTTAACTATGGCTACACCTTC.

The chain employs TRBV23-1 and TRBJ1-2, with unresolved D. TRBV23-1 carries the ORF label, with uncertain function. V lost 7 bases and J lost 4, with 10 bases in between. This CDR3 has 12 residues. The CDR3 sequence is CASKEQTYGYTF. DNA of the CDR3: TGCGCCAGCAAAGAACAGACCTATGGCTACACCTTC.